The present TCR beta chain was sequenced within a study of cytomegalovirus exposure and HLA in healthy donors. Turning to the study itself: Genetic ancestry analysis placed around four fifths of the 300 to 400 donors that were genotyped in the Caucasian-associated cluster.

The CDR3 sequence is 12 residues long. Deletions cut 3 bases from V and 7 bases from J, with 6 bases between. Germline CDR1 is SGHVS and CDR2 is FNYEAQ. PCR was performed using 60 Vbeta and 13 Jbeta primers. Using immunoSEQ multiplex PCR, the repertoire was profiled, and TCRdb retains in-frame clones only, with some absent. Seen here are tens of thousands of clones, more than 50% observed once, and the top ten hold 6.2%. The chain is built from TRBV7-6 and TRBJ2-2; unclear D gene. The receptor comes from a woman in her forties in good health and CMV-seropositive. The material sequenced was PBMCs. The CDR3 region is CASSLSVGELFF. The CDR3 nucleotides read TGTGCCAGCAGCTTGAGTGTCGGGGAGCTGTTTTTT. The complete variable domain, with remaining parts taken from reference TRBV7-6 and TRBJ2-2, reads GAGVSQSPRYKVTKRGQDVALRCDPISGHVSLYWYRQALGQGPEFLTYFNYEAQQDKSGLPNDRFSAERPEGSISTLTIQRTEQRDSAMYRCASSLSVGELFFGEGSRLTVL.